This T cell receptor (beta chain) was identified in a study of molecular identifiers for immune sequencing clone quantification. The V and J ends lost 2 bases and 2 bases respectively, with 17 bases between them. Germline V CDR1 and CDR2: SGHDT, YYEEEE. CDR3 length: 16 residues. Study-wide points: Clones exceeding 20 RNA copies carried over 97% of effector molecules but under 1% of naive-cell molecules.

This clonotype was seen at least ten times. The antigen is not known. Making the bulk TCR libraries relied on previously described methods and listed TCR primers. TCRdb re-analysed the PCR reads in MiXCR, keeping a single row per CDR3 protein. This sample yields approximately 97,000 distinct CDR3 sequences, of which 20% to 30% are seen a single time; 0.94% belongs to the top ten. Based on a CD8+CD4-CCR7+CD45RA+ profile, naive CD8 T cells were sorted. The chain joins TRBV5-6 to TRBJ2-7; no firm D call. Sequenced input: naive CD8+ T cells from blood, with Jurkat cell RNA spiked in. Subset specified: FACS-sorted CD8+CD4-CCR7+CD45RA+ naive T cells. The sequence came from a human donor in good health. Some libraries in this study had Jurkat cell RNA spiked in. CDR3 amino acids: CASSFGVGEGTYEQYF. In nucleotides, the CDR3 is TGTGCCAGCAGCTTTGGGGTAGGAGAAGGGACCTACGAGCAGTACTTC.